This T cell receptor (beta chain) was found in a study of beta chain features in type 1 diabetes. Findings and caveats of the study: The VDJ junctions of type 1 diabetes patients carried fewer insertions and more deletions.

As every portion of the isolated RNA was reverse transcribed, the sequencing read expressed TCRB transcripts. TCRdb's copy holds only in-frame clones and misses some; the assay was immunoSEQ multiplex PCR. The repertoire holds some 150,000 clones, with 40% to 60% as singletons. The collection from each donor was one heparinised blood draw averaging about 110 mL. Isolation of CD4+ naive, central memory, regulatory and stem cell-like memory cells was achieved by sorting via CD45RO/CCR7/CD25/CD127/CD95/CD27. Populations obtained by sorting all exceeded 95% purity. Germline-derived CDR1 and CDR2 are SQVTM and ANQGSEA. CDR3 size: 12 residues. This clone occurred a few times. Antigen: not known.

The genes are TRBV29-1 and TRBJ2-3; no definite D call. The specimen was Tregs from blood. This clonotype was obtained from a young man in good health. The CDR3 loop reads CTAVGQADTQYF. DNA for the CDR3: TGCACCGCAGTGGGCCAGGCAGATACGCAGTATTTT.